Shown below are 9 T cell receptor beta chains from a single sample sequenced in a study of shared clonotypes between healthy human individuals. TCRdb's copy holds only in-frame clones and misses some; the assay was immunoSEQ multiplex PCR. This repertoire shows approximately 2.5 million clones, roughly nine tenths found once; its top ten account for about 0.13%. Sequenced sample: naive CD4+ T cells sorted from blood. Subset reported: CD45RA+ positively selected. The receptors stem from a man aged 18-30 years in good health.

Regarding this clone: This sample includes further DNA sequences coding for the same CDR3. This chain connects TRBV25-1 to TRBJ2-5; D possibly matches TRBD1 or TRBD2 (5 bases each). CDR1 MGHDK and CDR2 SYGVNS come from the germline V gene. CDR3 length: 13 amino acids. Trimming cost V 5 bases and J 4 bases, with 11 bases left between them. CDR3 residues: CASSIVRGETQYF. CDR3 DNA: TGTGCCAGCAGTATAGTGAGGGGAGAGACCCAGTACTTC.

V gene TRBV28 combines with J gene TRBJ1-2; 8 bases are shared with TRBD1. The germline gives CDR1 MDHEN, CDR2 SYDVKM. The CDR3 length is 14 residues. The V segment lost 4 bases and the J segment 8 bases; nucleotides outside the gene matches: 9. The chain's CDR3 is CASSSGQGAEGYTF. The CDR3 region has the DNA TGTGCCAGCAGTTCGGGGCAGGGGGCCGAAGGCTACACCTTC.

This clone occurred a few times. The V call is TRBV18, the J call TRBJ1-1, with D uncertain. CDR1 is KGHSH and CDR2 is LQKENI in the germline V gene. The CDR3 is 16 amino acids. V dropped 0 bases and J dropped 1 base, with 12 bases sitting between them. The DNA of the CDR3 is TGTGCCAGCTCACCACCGGAGTTAGTCGGGAACACTGAAGCTTTCTTT. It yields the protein CASSPPELVGNTEAFF.

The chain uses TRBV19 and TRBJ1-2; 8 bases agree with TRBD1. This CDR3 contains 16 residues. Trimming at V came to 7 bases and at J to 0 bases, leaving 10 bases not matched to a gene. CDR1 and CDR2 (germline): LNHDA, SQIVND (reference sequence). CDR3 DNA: TGTGCCAGTACCCGCCCCCAGGGGGCCTCTAACTATGGCTACACCTTC. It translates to CASTRPQGASNYGYTF.

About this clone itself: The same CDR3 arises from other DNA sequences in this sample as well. The CDR3 reads CASKGGRGTEAFF. The CDR3 DNA follows: TGTGCCAGCAAGGGGGGGCGGGGCACTGAAGCTTTCTTT. This chain uses TRBV25-1 with TRBJ1-1, with D tentatively TRBD1 (6 bases). CDR3 size: 13 residues. From germline, CDR1 is MGHDK and CDR2 SYGVNS. The V end lost 7 bases, the J end lost 4 bases, and 13 bases lay between the germline ends.

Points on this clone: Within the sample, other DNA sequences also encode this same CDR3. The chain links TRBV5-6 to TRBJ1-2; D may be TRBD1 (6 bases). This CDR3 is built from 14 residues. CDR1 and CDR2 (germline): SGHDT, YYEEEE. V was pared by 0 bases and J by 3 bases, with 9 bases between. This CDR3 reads CASSLAGGDYGYTF. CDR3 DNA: TGTGCCAGCAGCTTGGCTGGGGGCGACTATGGCTACACCTTC.

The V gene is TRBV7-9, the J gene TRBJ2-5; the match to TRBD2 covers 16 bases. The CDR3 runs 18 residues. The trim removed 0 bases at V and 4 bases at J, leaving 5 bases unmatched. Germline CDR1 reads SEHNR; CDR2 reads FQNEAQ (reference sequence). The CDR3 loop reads CASSLAGTSGGAPETQYF. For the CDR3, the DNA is TGTGCCAGCAGCTTAGCGGGGACTAGCGGGGGGGCCCCAGAGACCCAGTACTTC. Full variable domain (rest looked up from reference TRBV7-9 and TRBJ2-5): DTGVSQNPRHKITKRGQNVTFRCDPISEHNRLYWYRQTLGQGPEFLTYFQNEAQLEKSRLLSDRFSAERPKGSFSTLEIQRTEQGDSAMYLCASSLAGTSGGAPETQYFGPGTRLLVL.

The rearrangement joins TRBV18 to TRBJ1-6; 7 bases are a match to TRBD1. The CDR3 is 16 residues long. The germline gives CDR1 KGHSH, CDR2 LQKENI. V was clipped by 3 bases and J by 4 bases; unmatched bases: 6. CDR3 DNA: TGTGCCAGCTCACCCACAGGGGCCATGTATAATTCACCCCTCCACTTT. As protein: CASSPTGAMYNSPLHF.

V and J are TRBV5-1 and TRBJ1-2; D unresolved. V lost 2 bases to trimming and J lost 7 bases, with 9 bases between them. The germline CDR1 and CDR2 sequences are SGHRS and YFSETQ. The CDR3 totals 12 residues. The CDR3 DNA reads TGCGCCAGCAGCTTCGACGGCTCTGGCTACACCTTC. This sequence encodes CASSFDGSGYTF.